This T cell receptor (beta chain) is drawn from a study of T cell responses to AZD1222 COVID-19 vaccine. In germline, CDR1 is SGHRS, CDR2 YFSETQ. Trimming pared 0 bases from V and 7 bases from J, leaving 13 bases between. CDR3 length: 15 amino acids. Profiling relied on immunoSEQ multiplex PCR, and the TCRdb table lists in-frame clones only, not all of them. Among 170,000 or so clones, 90% were seen once, and the ten largest hold approximately 1.5%. The origin of this receptor is an adult in good health. The input for sequencing was peripheral blood, taken on day 0 of AZD1222 vaccination. The chain joins TRBV5-1 to TRBJ1-4; D remains unclear. CDR3 nucleotides: TGCGCCAGCAGCTTGGGGGGAGGCTTAAGTGAAAAACTGTTTTTT. Its protein product is CASSLGGGLSEKLFF.